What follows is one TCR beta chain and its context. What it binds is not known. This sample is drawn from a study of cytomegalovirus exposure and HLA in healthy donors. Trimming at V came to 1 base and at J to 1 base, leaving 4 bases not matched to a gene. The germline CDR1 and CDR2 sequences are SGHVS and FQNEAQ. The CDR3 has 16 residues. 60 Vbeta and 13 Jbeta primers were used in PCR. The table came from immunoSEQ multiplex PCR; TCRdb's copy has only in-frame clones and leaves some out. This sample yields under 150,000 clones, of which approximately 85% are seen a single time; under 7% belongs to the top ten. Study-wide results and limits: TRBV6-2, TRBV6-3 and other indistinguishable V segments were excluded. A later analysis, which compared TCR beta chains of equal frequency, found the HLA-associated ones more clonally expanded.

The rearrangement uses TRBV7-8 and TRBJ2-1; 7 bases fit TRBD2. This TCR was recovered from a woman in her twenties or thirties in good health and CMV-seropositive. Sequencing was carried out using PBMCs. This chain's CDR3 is CASSLVDGRSYNEQFF. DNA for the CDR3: TGTGCCAGCAGCTTAGTAGACGGGAGGTCCTACAATGAGCAGTTCTTC. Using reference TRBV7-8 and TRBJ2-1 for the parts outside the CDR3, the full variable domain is GAGVSQSPRYKVAKRGQDVALRCDPISGHVSLFWYQQALGQGPEFLTYFQNEAQLDKSGLPSDRFFAERPEGSVSTLKIQRTQQEDSAVYLCASSLVDGRSYNEQFFGPGTRLTVL.